These T cell receptor beta chains were read from a single sample in a study. One entry per CDR3 protein results from TCRdb running MiXCR on the 5' RACE reads. The data contain under 45,000 distinct CDR3 sequences, about 30% of them singletons. Sample: tumor-infiltrating memory CD4+ T cells sorted from the breast tumor. These TCRs come from a female donor with breast cancer. Each CDR3 is given with its conserved first and last residue. Fields, in order: clone size, J gene, D gene, V gene, CDR3 protein, CDR3 DNA. A D gene is named only where the DNA matches it firmly. Not every row has a clone size; where given, it reads once, few, many or a size class.

>-|TRBJ1-2|-|TRBV19
CASSQGLNYGYTF
TGTGCCAGTAGTCAGGGACTAAACTATGGCTACACCTTC
>-|TRBJ2-5|-|TRBV20-1
CSASTGAPDGTQYF
TGCAGTGCTAGTACGGGGGCTCCGGACGGGACCCAGTACTTC
>-|TRBJ1-6|-|TRBV20-1
CSTGREDNSPLHF
TGCAGCACAGGGAGAGAGGATAATTCACCCCTCCACTTT
>-|TRBJ2-2|-|TRBV19
CASHARVANTGELFF
TGTGCCAGTCACGCGAGAGTCGCGAACACCGGGGAGCTGTTTTTT
>few|TRBJ1-4|TRBD1|TRBV9
CASSVARTGTELFF
TGTGCCAGCAGCGTAGCTCGGACAGGGACGGAACTGTTTTTT
>-|TRBJ2-7|-|TRBV5-1
CASTAYPGPGEQYF
TGCGCCAGCACCGCCTACCCGGGCCCAGGCGAGCAGTACTTC
>many|TRBJ2-7|-|TRBV9
CASSVGGTLIGYEQYF
TGTGCCAGCAGCGTAGGGGGGACTTTAATAGGCTACGAGCAGTACTTC
>-|TRBJ1-1|TRBD1|TRBV10-3
CAISGGQAGVNTGAFF
TGTGCCATCAGTGGGGGACAGGCTGGGGTGAACACTGGAGCTTTCTTT
>few|TRBJ1-3|-|TRBV20-1
CSASTSGWREGNTIYF
TGCAGTGCGTCGACCTCGGGATGGAGGGAAGGAAACACCATATATTTT
>-|TRBJ2-1|-|TRBV5-6
CASSLRYRARVSNEQFF
TGTGCCAGCAGCTTGAGGTACAGAGCCCGGGTCTCCAATGAGCAGTTCTTC
>few|TRBJ2-5|TRBD2|TRBV24-1
CATMAGDLQETQYF
TGTGCCACCATGGCGGGGGACCTCCAAGAGACCCAGTACTTC
>-|TRBJ2-1|TRBD2|TRBV4-3
CASSLGTSGRSFEQFF
TGCGCCAGCAGCCTCGGGACTAGCGGGAGGTCTTTTGAGCAGTTCTTC
>-|TRBJ2-3|-|TRBV5-1
CASSLGPAADTQYF
TGCGCCAGCAGCTTGGGCCCTGCCGCGGATACGCAGTATTTT
>-|TRBJ1-2|-|TRBV3-1
CASSQAGNYGYTF
TGTGCCAGCAGCCAAGCGGGGAACTATGGCTACACCTTC
>-|TRBJ2-1|-|TRBV20-1
CSARLPDLSVYNEQFF
TGCAGTGCTAGGTTGCCCGACCTTAGCGTTTACAATGAGCAGTTCTTC
>-|TRBJ2-3|TRBD2|TRBV7-7
CASSRAPAGIAGDDTDTQYF
TGTGCCAGCAGCCGGGCTCCGGCCGGAATAGCGGGAGACGACACAGATACGCAGTATTTT
>-|TRBJ1-5|-|TRBV30
CAWSRGRGVQPQHF
TGTGCCTGGAGCAGGGGACGGGGGGTTCAGCCCCAGCATTTT
>many|TRBJ2-3|-|TRBV7-2
CASSLMTDTQYF
TGTGCCAGCAGCTTAATGACAGATACGCAGTATTTT
>-|TRBJ2-1|TRBD1|TRBV6-2/TRBV6-3
CASLDRGRSYEQFF
TGTGCCAGCCTTGACAGGGGGCGGTCATATGAGCAGTTCTTC
>few|TRBJ2-5|-|TRBV7-2
CASSIQQGSQYF
TGTGCCAGCAGCATCCAACAGGGCTCCCAGTACTTC
>few|TRBJ2-5|TRBD2|TRBV7-8
CASSLGTSLSLETQYF
TGTGCCAGCAGCCTGGGGACTAGCCTCTCATTGGAGACCCAGTACTTC
>few|TRBJ1-1|-|TRBV3-1
CASSQGTVTKGAFF
TGTGCCAGCAGCCAAGGGACAGTGACGAAGGGAGCTTTCTTT
>once|TRBJ1-5|TRBD1|TRBV27
CASRLDGQGANQPQQF
TGTGCCAGCAGACTGGACGGACAGGGGGCCAATCAGCCCCAGCAGTTT
>-|TRBJ2-3|TRBD2|TRBV5-5
CARSLGLAVSGTDTQYF
TGTGCCCGCAGCCTGGGACTAGCGGTTTCGGGCACAGATACGCAGTATTTT
>few|TRBJ2-5|TRBD1|TRBV7-2
CASSLNRGRETQYF
TGTGCCAGCAGCTTGAACAGGGGGCGAGAGACCCAGTACTTC
>few|TRBJ1-4|TRBD1|TRBV5-1
CASSFQGAGEKLFF
TGCGCCAGCAGCTTTCAGGGGGCAGGCGAAAAACTGTTTTTT
>-|TRBJ1-4|-|TRBV6-6
CASSYYDRPHDEKLFF
TGTGCCAGCAGTTACTACGACAGGCCGCACGATGAAAAACTGTTTTTT
>few|TRBJ1-1|-|TRBV5-1
CASSLWGGGGTEAFF
TGCGCCAGCAGCTTGTGGGGAGGGGGGGGCACTGAAGCTTTCTTT
>-|TRBJ2-3|-|TRBV7-3
CASSLISLDTQYF
TGTGCCAGCAGCTTGATTAGCCTCGATACGCAGTATTTT
>few|TRBJ1-1|TRBD1|TRBV29-1
CSTGTGGFTEAFF
TGCAGCACTGGGACAGGGGGATTCACTGAAGCTTTCTTT
>-|TRBJ1-4|-|TRBV18
CASSPPRDQTTNEKLFF
TGTGCCAGCTCACCACCGCGGGACCAGACAACTAATGAAAAACTGTTTTTT
>few|TRBJ2-7|-|TRBV10-3
CAIGFPAGEQYF
TGTGCCATCGGCTTCCCCGCGGGGGAGCAGTACTTC
>medium-sized|TRBJ1-6|-|TRBV5-1
CASSTSGAYNSPLHF
TGCGCCAGCAGCACCTCAGGGGCCTATAATTCACCCCTCCACTTT
>many|TRBJ2-1|TRBD2|TRBV20-1
CSAPGTSGFLEQFF
TGCAGTGCCCCCGGGACTAGCGGGTTTCTTGAGCAGTTCTTC
>few|TRBJ1-1|-|TRBV7-6
CASRKDSAGWSEAFF
TGTGCCAGCAGAAAGGATTCCGCAGGGTGGTCTGAAGCTTTCTTT
>-|TRBJ2-1|TRBD1|TRBV5-1
CASSFRGVGTATYNEQFF
TGCGCCAGCAGCTTCAGGGGTGTCGGGACAGCCACATACAATGAGCAGTTCTTC
>-|TRBJ2-5|TRBD2|TRBV7-9
CASSLGAQAGVKETQYF
TGTGCCAGCAGCTTAGGGGCGCAAGCGGGGGTTAAGGAGACCCAGTACTTC
>few|TRBJ2-2|-|TRBV7-3
CASSPGLTTGELFF
TGTGCCAGCAGCCCCGGACTTACCACCGGGGAGCTGTTTTTT
>few|TRBJ2-7|TRBD2|TRBV30
CAWRAGSHEQYF
TGTGCCTGGAGAGCGGGGTCGCACGAGCAGTACTTC
>-|TRBJ2-2|-|TRBV3-1
CASSQEDGELFF
TGTGCCAGCAGCCAAGAAGACGGGGAGCTGTTTTTT
>few|TRBJ2-5|TRBD2|TRBV10-3
CAIKPGLAGAEETQYF
TGTGCCATCAAACCGGGACTAGCGGGAGCGGAGGAGACCCAGTACTTC
>-|TRBJ2-7|TRBD1|TRBV2
CASSPGQGSEQYF
TGTGCCAGCAGTCCGGGACAGGGCAGCGAGCAGTACTTC
>-|TRBJ2-2|-|TRBV27
CASSADPSWTGELFF
TGTGCCAGCAGTGCTGACCCCAGTTGGACCGGGGAGCTGTTTTTT
>-|TRBJ1-5|-|TRBV20-1
CSARDPGWRGRDSNQPQHF
TGCAGTGCTAGAGATCCCGGGTGGCGCGGGCGGGATAGCAATCAGCCCCAGCATTTT
>few|TRBJ1-1|TRBD1|TRBV12-3/TRBV12-4
CASSLNLAGGRDTEAFF
TGTGCCAGCAGTTTAAATCTGGCAGGGGGCAGGGACACTGAAGCTTTCTTT
>few|TRBJ2-1|TRBD2|TRBV20-1
CSASPGTSGSGSYNEQFF
TGCAGTGCTAGCCCAGGGACTAGCGGGAGTGGTTCCTACAATGAGCAGTTCTTC
>medium-sized|TRBJ2-3|-|TRBV29-1
CSVSRARTDTQYF
TGCAGCGTTAGCAGGGCGCGAACAGATACGCAGTATTTT
>-|TRBJ1-6|-|TRBV4-1
CASSHPGSSGNSPLHF
TGCGCCAGCAGCCATCCGGGATCCTCGGGAAATTCACCCCTCCACTTT
>-|TRBJ1-1|-|TRBV12-3/TRBV12-4
CASSQLGGARNTEAFF
TGTGCCAGCAGTCAGCTGGGGGGGGCGCGGAACACTGAAGCTTTCTTT
>few|TRBJ2-3|-|TRBV3-1
CASNGPDTQYF
TGTGCCAGCAATGGGCCAGATACGCAGTATTTT
>-|TRBJ2-7|-|TRBV28
CASRLASETYEQYF
TGTGCCAGCAGGCTAGCTAGCGAGACCTACGAGCAGTACTTC
>-|TRBJ1-1|-|TRBV4-1
CASSQDTRGGGTEAFF
TGCGCCAGCAGCCAAGATACGCGGGGAGGAGGCACTGAAGCTTTCTTT
>-|TRBJ2-3|-|TRBV7-3
CASSPGLTSTDTQYF
TGTGCCAGCAGCCCCGGACTGACTAGCACAGATACGCAGTATTTT
>-|TRBJ2-7|-|TRBV12-3/TRBV12-4
CASSPRGRGEQYF
TGTGCCAGCAGCCCACGGGGGCGCGGCGAGCAGTACTTC
>-|TRBJ2-7|TRBD2|TRBV2
CANIGGSLAYEQYF
TGTGCCAACATAGGCGGGAGTCTCGCCTACGAGCAGTACTTC